The sequence of this T cell receptor beta chain was determined in a study of blood T cell repertoires in COVID-19. Background on the study: The samples span acute and convalescent COVID-19 from the United States, Italy and Spain. From T cells, B-cell-depleted T cells, or PBMCs came the material, which was cDNA or gDNA.

Seattle researchers signed up patients amid active infection and tracked them longitudinally. Only a few counts were recorded for this clone. The CDR3 contains 15 residues. From germline, CDR1 is SGHRS and CDR2 YFSETQ. Between the trimmed V and J ends, which lost 4 bases and 4 bases, there was a span of 18 bases. Original processing notes: The authors estimated nucleated cell counts from reference gene primer amplification. Sequencing was performed with immunoSEQ multiplex PCR; in TCRdb, only in-frame clones are kept and a portion is missing. Clonal size and the V and J genes are those of that table, whereas D and trimming came from the DNA. The sample shows 300,000 to 400,000 clones, around 92% of them seen only once.

Sample: peripheral blood. The sequence derives from a woman aged 30 to 39 with COVID-19, enrolled during active disease. V gene TRBV5-1 combines with J gene TRBJ2-7; D perhaps matches TRBD2 (6 bases). The CDR3 DNA reads as TGCGCCAGCAGCCCAATGGGACTGGGGCATTACGAGCAGTACTTC. The encoded protein is CASSPMGLGHYEQYF. Full variable domain (missing parts from reference TRBV5-1 and TRBJ2-7): KAGVTQTPRYLIKTRGQQVTLSCSPISGHRSVSWYQQTPGQGLQFLFEYFSETQRNKGNFPGRFSGRQFSNSRSEMNVSTLELGDSALYLCASSPMGLGHYEQYFGPGTRLTVT.